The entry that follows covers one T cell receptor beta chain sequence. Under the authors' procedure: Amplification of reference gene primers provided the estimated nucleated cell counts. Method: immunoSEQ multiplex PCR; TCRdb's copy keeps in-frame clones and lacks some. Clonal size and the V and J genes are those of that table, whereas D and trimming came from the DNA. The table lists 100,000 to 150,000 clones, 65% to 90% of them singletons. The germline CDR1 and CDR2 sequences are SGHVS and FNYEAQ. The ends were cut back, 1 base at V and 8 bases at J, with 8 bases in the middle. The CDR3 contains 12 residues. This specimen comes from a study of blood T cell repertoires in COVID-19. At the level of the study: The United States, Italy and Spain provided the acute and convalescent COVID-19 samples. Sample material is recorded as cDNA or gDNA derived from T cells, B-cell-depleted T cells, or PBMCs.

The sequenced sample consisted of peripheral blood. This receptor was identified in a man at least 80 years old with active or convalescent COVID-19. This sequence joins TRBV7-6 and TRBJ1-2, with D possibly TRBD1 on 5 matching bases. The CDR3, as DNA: TGTGCCAGCAGCTTAGTACCAGGGGGCTACACCTTC. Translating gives CASSLVPGGYTF. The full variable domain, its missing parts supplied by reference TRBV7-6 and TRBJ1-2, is GAGVSQSPRYKVTKRGQDVALRCDPISGHVSLYWYRQALGQGPEFLTYFNYEAQQDKSGLPNDRFSAERPEGSISTLTIQRTEQRDSAMYRCASSLVPGGYTFGSGTRLTVV.